This T cell receptor (beta chain) stems from a study of T cell responses to AZD1222 COVID-19 vaccine. Broader study findings: The CD4 TCRs associated with vaccination extended across spike and predominated at 160-218 and 743-854. Clonal diversity was possibly underestimated; the donors were predominantly white British and more often female.

Of note for this clone: Its specificity is unknown.

The CDR3 totals 17 residues. Trimming stripped 5 bases from V and 1 base from J, with 17 bases between. CDR1 is LNHDA and CDR2 is SQIVND in the germline V gene (reference sequence). Using immunoSEQ multiplex PCR, the repertoire was profiled, and TCRdb retains in-frame clones only, with some absent. This specimen shows some 150,000 clones; the ten leading clones hold 2% to 2.5%. The sequencing input was peripheral blood. The chain combines TRBV19 with TRBJ2-2; tentatively, D is TRBD1 (7 bases). This sequence originates from an adult in good health. The CDR3 protein is CASSPWGGTENTGELFF. The CDR3 DNA sequence: TGTGCCAGTAGTCCTTGGGGCGGGACAGAGAACACCGGGGAGCTGTTTTTT.